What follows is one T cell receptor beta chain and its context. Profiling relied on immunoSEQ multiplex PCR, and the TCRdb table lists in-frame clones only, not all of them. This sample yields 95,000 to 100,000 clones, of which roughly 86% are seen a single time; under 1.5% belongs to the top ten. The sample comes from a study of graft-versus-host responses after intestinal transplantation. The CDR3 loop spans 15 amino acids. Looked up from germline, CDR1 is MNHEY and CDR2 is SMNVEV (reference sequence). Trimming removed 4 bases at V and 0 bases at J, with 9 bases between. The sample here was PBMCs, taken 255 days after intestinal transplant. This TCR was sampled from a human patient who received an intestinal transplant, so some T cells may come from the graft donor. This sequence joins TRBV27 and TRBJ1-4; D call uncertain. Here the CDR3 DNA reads TGTGCCAGCAGTTCCCAGAGGGCAACTAATGAAAAACTGTTTTTT. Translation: CASSSQRATNEKLFF.